These 23 T cell receptor beta chains originate from one sample sequenced in a study of regulatory T cells in long-lasting Graves disease. Arm-PCR of CDR3 regions and iRepertoire HTBI primers were the basis on which TCR beta libraries were built. TCRdb passed the multiplex PCR reads through MiXCR, listing each CDR3 protein once. The data hold roughly 400,000 distinct CDR3 sequences, with around a fifth observed a single time. Time point meaning: persistent/refractory GD, antithyroid drugs over 5 years with positive TRAb. PBMC RNA served as the TCR library source. The source material was peripheral blood mononuclear cells (PBMCs), sampled when the disease was refractory, from a patient treated with antithyroid drugs. Receptors were obtained from a female donor with Graves disease.

This clonotype was observed many times. The chain joins TRBV11-2 to TRBJ2-2; 10 bases are shared with TRBD1. CDR3 size: 17 residues. The V gene end was trimmed by 5 bases and the J gene end by 6 bases; junction bases not matched to a gene: 12. From germline, CDR1 is SGHAT and CDR2 FQNNGV. The CDR3 is CASSRDRDRGSAGELFF. In DNA, the CDR3 is TGTGCCAGCAGCCGAGACCGGGACAGGGGATCCGCCGGGGAGCTGTTTTTT.

On this clonotype itself: A read error may account for a junction end that differs from germline. The chain joins TRBV4-1 to TRBJ2-5; 7 nucleotides agree with TRBD1. The CDR3 has 15 residues. In germline, CDR1 is MGHRA, CDR2 YSYEKL. CDR3: CASSQLSTGVEAQYF. In DNA, the CDR3 is TGCGCCAGCAGCCAGCTATCAACAGGGGTAGAGGCCCAGTACTTC.

This clonotype was found many times. This chain links TRBV2 with TRBJ1-2; D ambiguous. Trimming shortened V by 4 bases and J by 4 bases, and 10 bases separated the two germline ends. Per germline, CDR1 SNHLY and CDR2 FYNNEI. The CDR3 spans 13 residues. The CDR3 DNA follows: TGTGCCAGCAGTGCGGGCAGGCCCTATGGCTACACCTTC. It encodes CASSAGRPYGYTF.

V and J are TRBV27 and TRBJ2-3; D is undetermined. CDR1 is MNHEY and CDR2 is SMNVEV in the germline V gene (reference sequence). The CDR3 is 13 amino acids. V gave up 2 bases and J gave up 2 bases, with 5 bases separating them. CDR3 DNA sequence: TGTGCCAGCAGTTTAGTGGCCACAGATACGCAGTATTTT. Translating it yields CASSLVATDTQYF.

V gene TRBV20-1 combines with J gene TRBJ2-5; 7 nucleotides line up with TRBD2. The CDR3 sequence is 14 residues long. From germline, CDR1 is DFQATT and CDR2 SNEGSKA (reference sequence). Trimming took 1 base from V and 3 from J; bases not matched to a gene: 5. The CDR3 DNA sequence: TGCAGTGCTAGAGGGGGACTATTTAAAGAGACCCAGTACTTC. Encoded protein: CSARGGLFKETQYF.

Concerning this clonotype itself: No conserved phenylalanine or tryptophan is present at the end of the CDR3, so a read error is the likely explanation. This chain links TRBV5-1 with TRBJ2-7; D is uncertain. The germline gives CDR1 SGHRS, CDR2 YFSETQ. This CDR3 is built from 12 residues. Trimming left V 2 bases short and J 5 bases short, with 8 bases between. The CDR3 reads CASSLVVHEQYS. DNA of the CDR3: TGCGCCAGCAGCTTAGTGGTACACGAGCAGTACTCC.

This clonotype was observed a few times. The rearrangement links TRBV9 to TRBJ1-1; D remains ambiguous. Germline CDR1 SGDLS, CDR2 YYNGEE. The CDR3 is made up of 15 amino acids. V lost 0 bases, J lost 0 bases, and 9 bases lay in between. CDR3 region: CASSVGVGLNTEAFF. The CDR3 region has the DNA TGTGCCAGCAGCGTAGGAGTAGGACTGAACACTGAAGCTTTCTTT.

The chain recombines TRBV10-3 with TRBJ1-1; no definite D call. CDR3 size: 13 residues. V was trimmed by 2 bases and J by 7 bases, leaving 11 bases between them. Germline V gives CDR1 ENHRY, CDR2 SYGVKD. The CDR3, as DNA: TGTGCCATCAGTGAGCAAGGGCCGGGTGAAGCTTTCTTT. Translated, it gives CAISEQGPGEAFF.

This clonotype has at least ten counts. V is TRBV7-2 and J is TRBJ2-5; D tentatively reads TRBD1 or TRBD2 (5 bases each). The CDR3 loop spans 14 amino acids. V lost 3 bases to trimming and J lost 5 bases, with 13 bases between them. Germline V lookup: CDR1 SGHTA, CDR2 FQGNSA. The CDR3 loop is CASSFGGWGETQYF. In nucleotides, the CDR3 is TGTGCCAGCAGCTTTGGAGGATGGGGCGAGACCCAGTACTTC.

The chain has TRBV5-6 and TRBJ1-5, with TRBD1 as a possible D gene (6 bases). Germline CDR1 reads SGHDT; CDR2 reads YYEEEE. Deletions cut 0 bases from V and 4 bases from J, with 11 bases between. The CDR3 covers 15 residues. In nucleotides, the CDR3 is TGTGCCAGCAGCTTGGGGGGGGCCCTAAATCAGCCCCAGCATTTT. This translates into CASSLGGALNQPQHF.

Only a few counts were recorded for this clonotype. The rearrangement uses TRBV10-3 and TRBJ1-1; possibly TRBD1 for D (6 bases). In germline, CDR1 is ENHRY, CDR2 SYGVKD. This CDR3 comprises 15 residues. Trimming shortened V by 1 base and J by 2 bases, and 11 bases separated the two germline ends. The CDR3 is CAISEWTAQNTEAFF. CDR3 sequence (DNA): TGTGCCATCAGTGAGTGGACAGCACAAAACACTGAAGCTTTCTTT.

With regard to this clonotype: The junction departs from germline at one end; a sequencing error may be responsible. The J gene is TRBJ2-5, the V gene TRBV16, with a weak D call TRBD2 (6 bases). The CDR3 runs to 14 residues. Germline assignment: CDR1 KGHSY and CDR2 FQNENV. The CDR3 coding sequence is TGTGCCAGCAGTCAATCGAGGAGGGAGGAGACCCAGTACTTC. This codes for CASSQSRREETQYF. The whole variable domain, filled in from reference TRBV16 and TRBJ2-5, reads GEEVAQTPKHLVRGEGQKAKLYCAPIKGHSYVFWYQQVLKNEFKFLISFQNENVFDETGMPKERFSAKCLPNSPCSLEIQATKLEDSAVYFCASSQSRREETQYFGPGTRLLVL.

Many counts were recorded for this clonotype. The chain has TRBV28 and TRBJ2-7, with TRBD2 matching over 7 bases. Germline CDR1 and CDR2: MDHEN and SYDVKM. The J segment lost 0 bases and the V segment lost 6 bases, leaving 14 bases of the junction unmatched. The CDR3 has 17 residues. CDR3 sequence (DNA): TGTGCCAGCAGCCTAGGGCCTAGCGGACATGTCTCCTACGAGCAGTACTTC. Its protein product is CASSLGPSGHVSYEQYF. Complete variable domain (other parts from reference TRBV28 and TRBJ2-7): DVKVTQSSRYLVKRTGEKVFLECVQDMDHENMFWYRQDPGLGLRLIYFSYDVKMKEKGDIPEGYSVSREKKERFSLILESASTNQTSMYLCASSLGPSGHVSYEQYFGPGTRLTVT.

The chain uses TRBV5-1 and TRBJ2-1, with 7 bases identical to TRBD2. The V segment lost 0 bases and the J segment 9 bases; nucleotides outside the gene matches: 12. The CDR3 has 16 amino acids. The germline gives CDR1 SGHRS, CDR2 YFSETQ. The CDR3 bases are TGCGCCAGCAGCTTGGCCTGGGGGGGAGCCTTTGGTGAGCAGTTCTTC. It translates to CASSLAWGGAFGEQFF.

This clonotype was counted at least ten times. The genes are TRBV28 and TRBJ2-7; D is perhaps TRBD1 (6 bases). Germline CDR1 MDHEN, CDR2 SYDVKM. V lost 2 bases, J lost 3 bases, and 11 bases lay in between. The CDR3 is made up of 14 amino acids. The chain's CDR3 is CASSLGGRVYEQYF. CDR3 coding DNA: TGTGCCAGCAGTTTAGGGGGCAGGGTCTACGAGCAGTACTTC. The variable domain in full, with the rest retrieved from reference TRBV28 and TRBJ2-7, is DVKVTQSSRYLVKRTGEKVFLECVQDMDHENMFWYRQDPGLGLRLIYFSYDVKMKEKGDIPEGYSVSREKKERFSLILESASTNQTSMYLCASSLGGRVYEQYFGPGTRLTVT.

V usage is TRBV20-1 and J usage is TRBJ2-7; D may be TRBD1 (6 bases). CDR1 and CDR2 from the germline V gene are DFQATT and SNEGSKA (reference sequence). Deletions cut 2 bases from V and 1 base from J, with 18 bases between. The CDR3 covers 16 residues. The DNA of the CDR3 is TGCAGTGCTAGACCGAACAGACAGGTTTGGTCCTACGAGCAGTACTTC. Encoded protein: CSARPNRQVWSYEQYF.

This clonotype was seen at least ten times. The chain recombines TRBV6-2 or TRBV6-3 with TRBJ2-7, with unresolved D. This CDR3 has 14 residues. Germline loops: CDR1 MNHEY, CDR2 SVGEGT. Trimming stripped 3 bases from V and 0 bases from J, with 9 bases between. CDR3 in amino acids: CASSYTASSYEQYF. The CDR3 nucleotides are TGTGCCAGCAGTTATACGGCCAGCTCCTACGAGCAGTACTTC.

The DNA for the CDR3 is TGCGCCAGCAGGGAGGGGACTACGGTTTTTGGTGGTGAGCAGTTCTTC. Residues: CASREGTTVFGGEQFF. The chain uses TRBV10-2 and TRBJ2-1, with 7 bases fitting TRBD2. Germline CDR1 is WSHSY and CDR2 is SAAADI. The CDR3 is made up of 16 amino acids. The V segment lost 6 bases and the J segment 9 bases; nucleotides outside the gene matches: 17.

This clonotype appeared many times. J is TRBJ2-7 and V is TRBV20-1; possible D gene TRBD1, 6 bases. Trimming stripped 6 bases from V and 9 bases from J, with 15 bases between. Germline loops: CDR1 DFQATT, CDR2 SNEGSKA (reference sequence). The CDR3 consists of 11 residues. CDR3 coding DNA: TGCAGTGCGGGACACAGGCAAGCGCAGTACTTC. Amino acid sequence: CSAGHRQAQYF.

About this clonotype: This clone may be a read error of a much larger clone one base away. V gene TRBV7-9 combines with J gene TRBJ1-4, with 10 bases aligning to TRBD1. The germline CDR1 and CDR2 sequences are SEHNR and FQNEAQ (reference sequence). CDR3 length: 17 residues. V lost 5 bases, J lost 10 bases, and 16 bases stayed unmatched. CDR3 region: CASSPTFLTGGDGKLFF. The CDR3 DNA reads as TGTGCCAGCAGCCCGACTTTTTTGACAGGGGGCGATGGAAAACTGTTTTTT.

This clonotype has a count of ten or more. V is TRBV7-3 and J is TRBJ2-2; 9 bases fit TRBD1. CDR1 and CDR2 (germline): SGHTA, FQGTGA. The V gene end was trimmed by 6 bases and the J gene end by 6 bases; junction bases not matched to a gene: 11. The CDR3 covers 16 residues. This chain's CDR3 is CASSPNRDRVAGELFF. CDR3 nucleotides: TGTGCCAGCAGTCCTAACCGGGACAGGGTGGCCGGGGAGCTGTTTTTT.

This clonotype was found many times. The V gene is TRBV7-2, the J gene TRBJ1-1, with a possible D match to TRBD1 (5 bases). Germline CDR1 reads SGHTA; CDR2 reads FQGNSA. V shed 3 bases and J shed 11 bases, with 16 bases lying between them. The CDR3 extends over 13 amino acids. This CDR3 is CASSFQGRAIAFF. The CDR3 DNA follows: TGTGCCAGCAGCTTTCAGGGACGGGCGATTGCTTTCTTT.

The chain employs TRBV19 and TRBJ2-2; unclear D gene. V shed 5 bases and J shed 0 bases, with 7 bases lying between them. CDR3 size: 14 residues. CDR1 LNHDA and CDR2 SQIVND come from the germline V gene (reference sequence). CDR3 DNA: TGTGCCAGTAGTGTCAACGCGAACACCGGGGAGCTGTTTTTT. It specifies CASSVNANTGELFF. The whole variable domain, filled in from reference TRBV19 and TRBJ2-2, reads DGGITQSPKYLFRKEGQNVTLSCEQNLNHDAMYWYRQDPGQGLRLIYYSQIVNDFQKGDIAEGYSVSREKKESFPLTVTSAQKNPTAFYLCASSVNANTGELFFGEGSRLTVL.